This TCR beta chain was captured by sequencing in a study of T-cell reconstitution after alpha-beta-depleted transplantation in children. Unique molecular identifiers were incorporated during preparation of the TCRbeta library. TCRdb used MiXCR to reprocess the PCR reads, holding one entry per CDR3 protein. The sample yields roughly 790,000 distinct CDR3 sequences, roughly 15% seen once. This clonotype was seen ten or more times. The antigen is undetermined. Whole-study findings and limits: Reported findings indicate that, about two months after transplant, alpha-beta T cells came from several hundred expanded clones, which were derived from non-depleted graft cells. One year post-transplant, T-cell counts and diversity were largely derived from T cells produced anew. Surviving recipient T cells and intrathymic progenitors accounted for some patients' high TCRbeta diversity at day 60.

This CDR3 contains 15 residues. CDR1 is MNHEY, CDR2 SMNVEV, per germline (reference sequence). V lost 3 bases and J lost 2, with 12 bases in between. This sequence was found in a male patient between 10 and 17 years old who had a stem cell transplant for acute lymphoblastic leukemia, so the T cells may come from the graft donor. V is TRBV27 and J is TRBJ2-3, with D tentatively TRBD1 (6 bases). Sequencing used PBMCs, mostly from graft donor cells, obtained 360 days after TCRalphabeta/CD19-depleted stem cell transplant. CDR3 in amino acids: CASSFLRTVTDTQYF. The CDR3 region has the DNA TGTGCCAGCAGTTTTCTCAGGACAGTCACAGATACGCAGTATTTT.